This T cell receptor (beta chain) appears in the sequencing data of a study of human T cells and chemical hapten exposure. Study information: Weekly administration of diphenylcyclopropenone to the scalp of patients continued throughout the roughly 23-week study.

TCRdb reanalysed the RACE reads using MiXCR and keeps one entry per CDR3 protein. The data show roughly 250,000 distinct CDR3 sequences, with 7.5% to 9% seen just once and around 2.5% held by the top ten. Time point reported: pre-sensitization, week 0. Treatment in this sample: therapeutic diphenylcyclopropenone sensitization with weekly scalp DPC. Someone pulled total RNA out of unfractionated whole blood. Trimming cost V 0 bases and J 6 bases; bases outside gene matches: 9. The length of the CDR3 is 16 residues. The V gene's germline CDR1 is LGHNA and CDR2 YSLEER. General study findings and limits: Sensitization with DPC brought no change to TCRs above 1 in 1000 in frequency.

This clonotype came up many times. Antigen unknown. The source of this sequence is a woman between 35 and 50 years old with alopecia areata. Some clones in this sample may be carry-over from other donors' samples. The rearrangement links TRBV4-3 to TRBJ2-7; 9 bases match TRBD1. This material consisted of whole blood, taken in connection with sensitization to the hapten diphenylcyclopropenone (DPC). This CDR3 reads CASSQDTFGTGSEQYF. CDR3 coding DNA: TGCGCCAGCAGCCAAGACACGTTCGGGACAGGGTCCGAGCAGTACTTC.